This T cell receptor beta chain originates from a study of T cell responses to AZD1222 COVID-19 vaccine. The germline CDR1 and CDR2 sequences are MNHNY and SVGAGI (reference sequence). CDR3 length: 16 residues. Trimming stripped 5 bases from V and 0 bases from J, with 14 bases between. TCRdb's copy holds only in-frame clones and misses some; the assay was immunoSEQ multiplex PCR. This sample has 130,000 or so clones, with roughly 89% found just once. Worth noting for this clone: What it binds is unknown.

Findings and caveats of the study: No repertoire was sampled before or during the peak T cell response, only after it. Nearly half of spike-specific TCRs reportedly target variant regions that are unmutated in the B.1.351 and B.1.1.7 variants.

The chain links TRBV6-6 to TRBJ1-3; D ambiguous. Sequenced here: peripheral blood, sampled on day 0 of MenACWY control vaccination. This clonotype was obtained from an adult in good health. DNA for the CDR3: TGTGCCAGCAGTCGATCGGGCATCAACTCTGGAAACACCATATATTTT. Translated, it gives CASSRSGINSGNTIYF.